The subject of this entry is one T cell receptor beta chain. As yet, its antigen is unknown. These data are taken from a study of T cell responses to AZD1222 COVID-19 vaccine. The CDR3 covers 13 residues. CDR1 and CDR2 from the germline V gene are ENHRY and SYGVKD. Trimming pared 0 bases from V and 4 bases from J, leaving 5 bases between. Study results and caveats: Across spike, vaccine-associated CD4 TCRs were found, dominant at 160-218 and 743-854. Clonal diversity was possibly underestimated, and the donors were mostly white British, with more females.

Clones were sequenced by immunoSEQ multiplex PCR, and TCRdb holds only the in-frame ones, with some missing. The profile shows roughly 200,000 clones, roughly nine tenths of them singletons. The V and J genes are TRBV10-3 and TRBJ2-3; no firm D call. The sequences come from peripheral blood, collected 28 days after the second dose of the MenACWY control vaccine. The receptor's source is an adult who received the MenACWY meningococcal vaccine as a control. The DNA of the CDR3 is TGTGCCATCAGTGAGTCTTCTCCAGATACGCAGTATTTT. Protein: CAISESSPDTQYF.